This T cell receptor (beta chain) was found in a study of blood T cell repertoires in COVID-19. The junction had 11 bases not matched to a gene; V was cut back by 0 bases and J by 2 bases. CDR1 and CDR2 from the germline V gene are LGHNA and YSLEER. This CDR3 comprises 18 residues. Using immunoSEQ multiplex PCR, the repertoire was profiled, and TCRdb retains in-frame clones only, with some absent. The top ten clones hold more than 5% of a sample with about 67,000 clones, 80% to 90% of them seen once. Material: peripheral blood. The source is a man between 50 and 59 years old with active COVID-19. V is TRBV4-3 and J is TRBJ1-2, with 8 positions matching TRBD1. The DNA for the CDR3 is TGCGCCAGCAGCCAAGAACTAATTGGACAGGGAAGAAACTATGGCTACACCTTC. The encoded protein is CASSQELIGQGRNYGYTF.